The TCR beta chain under discussion was sequenced for a study of human T cells and chemical hapten exposure. Study findings and constraints: Among TCRs, those above 1 in 1000 frequency were unaffected by DPC sensitization.

V gave up 2 bases and J gave up 1 base, with 19 bases separating them. This CDR3 is 18 amino acids long. Germline CDR1 is SGHRS and CDR2 is YFSETQ. Time point denoted: healthy volunteer bleed at 2 weeks. The starting material, unfractionated whole blood, was used for total RNA extraction. This clonotype has a count of ten or more. Its antigen remains unknown. Library construction involved attaching unique molecular identifiers to individual cDNA molecules, which allowed quantitative, reproducible TCR counting. Original processing methods: TCR counts had a median of approximately 87,000 per sample and spanned 23,224 to 690,600. TCRdb reprocessed the RACE reads with MiXCR, giving one entry per CDR3 protein. The V and J calls follow TCRdb's processing rather than the paper's. The sample carries over 100,000 distinct CDR3 sequences, around 8.3% recorded once.

The TCR sequence derives from a male donor in good health. Some clones in this sample may be carry-over from other donors' samples. Material for sequencing was whole blood. The chain links TRBV5-1 to TRBJ2-4; D possibly corresponds to TRBD2 (5 bases). The CDR3 loop is CASSFNLGSGDAKNIQYF. CDR3 coding DNA: TGCGCCAGCAGCTTTAATTTAGGGAGTGGAGATGCCAAAAACATTCAGTACTTC. Full variable domain (rest looked up from reference TRBV5-1 and TRBJ2-4): KAGVTQTPRYLIKTRGQQVTLSCSPISGHRSVSWYQQTPGQGLQFLFEYFSETQRNKGNFPGRFSGRQFSNSRSEMNVSTLELGDSALYLCASSFNLGSGDAKNIQYFGAGTRLSVL.